This entry describes one T cell receptor (beta chain). The antigen remains unidentified. The data were taken from a study of cytomegalovirus exposure and HLA in healthy donors. Overall study: The 110 or so validation repertoires used a platform that matched the one used for the approximately 690 first-cohort repertoires, as a later analysis reported.

Findings and caveats of the study: For cytomegalovirus status, the classifier reportedly gave diagnoses with high specificity and sensitivity. Some TCR beta chains (roughly 160 of them) were listed as cytomegalovirus-associated.

The length of the CDR3 is 14 residues. Germline CDR1 is SGHNT and CDR2 is YENEEA. The V gene end was trimmed by 0 bases and the J gene end by 10 bases; junction bases not matched to a gene: 4. The protocol was immunoSEQ multiplex PCR, while the TCRdb copy is restricted to in-frame clones and leaves out a portion. This table holds about 100,000 clones, approximately 94% found once. The V call is TRBV11-3, the J call TRBJ2-1, with 9 bases fitting TRBD2. This sequence was found in a woman between 18 and 29 years old in good health and CMV-seronegative. The sequenced sample was PBMCs. CDR3 loop: CASSLDSLAGEQFF. The DNA for the CDR3 is TGTGCCAGCAGCTTAGATTCCCTAGCGGGAGAGCAGTTCTTC.